The 25 T cell receptor beta chains reported below all come from one sample, sequenced in a study of OX40 agonist ivuxolimab in advanced cancers. Measured with immunoSEQ multiplex PCR; TCRdb has only the in-frame clones, and not every one. Found here are about 140,000 clones, approximately 90% of them singletons; the top ten hold about 1%. This material consisted of CD4+ or CD8+ T cells sorted from blood, taken in a trial of the OX40 agonist ivuxolimab. All receptors derive from an adult with an advanced solid tumor such as melanoma, head and neck, liver or kidney cancer.

The chain couples TRBV6-1 to TRBJ2-1; TRBD2 might be the D (6 bases). Germline V gene sequence: CDR1 MNHNS, CDR2 SASEGT. The V end was cut by 6 bases, the J end by 7 bases, with 13 bases between. The CDR3 length is 13 residues. The CDR3 DNA reads as TGTGCCAGCAGACCGGGAGTCAGGAATGAGCAGTTCTTC. It is translated as CASRPGVRNEQFF.

The CDR3 loop is CASSIRLENTGELFF. CDR3 nucleotide sequence: TGTGCCAGTAGTATACGGCTAGAGAACACCGGGGAGCTGTTTTTT. The chain links TRBV19 to TRBJ2-2; D remains unclear. V shed 2 bases and J shed 1 base, with 8 bases lying between them. The CDR3 runs 15 residues. Germline lookup yields CDR1 LNHDA and CDR2 SQIVND (reference sequence).

The chain joins TRBV5-6 to TRBJ1-5; D is unresolved. The CDR3 runs to 15 residues. Germline V gives CDR1 SGHDT, CDR2 YYEEEE. Trimming pared 1 base from V and 1 base from J, leaving 9 bases between. The CDR3 sequence: CASSLFGQSNQPQHF. The CDR3 bases are TGTGCCAGCAGCTTGTTTGGGCAGAGCAATCAGCCCCAGCATTTT.

The chain uses TRBV29-1 and TRBJ2-7; no definite D call. Between the trimmed V and J ends, which lost 5 bases and 3 bases, there was a span of 14 bases. The CDR3 loop spans 13 amino acids. Germline V gene data show CDR1 as SQVTM and CDR2 as ANQGSEA. In DNA form, the CDR3 reads TGCAGCGTTTTAACGGTGAACAACTACGAGCAGTACTTC. Amino acid sequence: CSVLTVNNYEQYF.

This clone was detected only once. The gene calls are TRBV11-3 and TRBJ1-1; D unclear. This CDR3 contains 14 residues. Germline lookup yields CDR1 SGHNT and CDR2 YENEEA. V shed 4 bases and J shed 0 bases, with 9 bases lying between them. This chain's CDR3 is CASSSARLNTEAFF. DNA for the CDR3: TGTGCCAGCAGCTCCGCCAGGTTGAACACTGAAGCTTTCTTT. Filled out from reference TRBV11-3 and TRBJ1-1, the complete variable domain reads EAGVVQSPRYKIIEKKQPVAFWCNPISGHNTLYWYLQNLGQGPELLIRYENEEAVDDSQLPKDRFSAERLKGVDSTLKIQPAELGDSAVYLCASSSARLNTEAFFGQGTRLTVV.

This clone was observed once. The rearrangement uses TRBV10-1 and TRBJ1-2, with 7 bases aligning to TRBD1. J lost 2 bases, V lost 5 bases, and 5 bases had no gene match. CDR1 is WNHNN and CDR2 is SYGVQD in the germline V gene (reference sequence). This CDR3 comprises 14 residues. The DNA of the CDR3 is TGCGCCAGCAGTCCCGGGACAGCCAACTATGGCTACACCTTC. Translated: CASSPGTANYGYTF.

The CDR3 protein is CASSVCGLAGDCEQFF. The CDR3 region has the DNA TGTGCCAGCAGCGTCTGTGGGCTAGCGGGAGATTGTGAGCAGTTCTTC. The chain has TRBV9 and TRBJ2-1, with 10 bases fitting TRBD2. Germline CDR1 is SGDLS and CDR2 is YYNGEE. The CDR3 extends over 16 amino acids. V lost 2 bases, J lost 9 bases, and 11 bases stayed unmatched.

The chain is built from TRBV15 and TRBJ2-6, with 8 bases lining up with TRBD1. This CDR3 has 19 amino acids. The trim removed 1 base at V and 0 bases at J, leaving 8 bases unmatched. The germline V gene encodes CDR1 LNHNV and CDR2 YYDKDF (reference sequence). Here the CDR3 DNA reads TGTGCCACCAGCAGAGTCGCGGACAGGGTCCTCTCTGGGGCCAACGTCCTGACTTTC. It yields the protein CATSRVADRVLSGANVLTF. Supplemented by reference TRBV15 and TRBJ2-6, the full variable domain reads DAMVIQNPRYQVTQFGKPVTLSCSQTLNHNVMYWYQQKSSQAPKLLFHYYDKDFNNEADTPDNFQSRRPNTSFCFLDIRSPGLGDTAMYLCATSRVADRVLSGANVLTFGAGSRLTVL.

This clone is a singleton in its sample. CDR3 DNA: TGTGCCAGCAGCTTAGGCGGACAAGAGACCCAGTACTTC. Protein: CASSLGGQETQYF. The chain carries TRBV7-3 and TRBJ2-5; D ambiguous. CDR1 is SGHTA, CDR2 FQGTGA, per germline. The germline V and J ends were trimmed by 2 bases and 2 bases, with 6 bases remaining between them. The CDR3 consists of 13 residues.

The CDR3 DNA follows: TGTGCCAGCAGGCCGGGACTGACCTATGGCTACACCTTC. Translation: CASRPGLTYGYTF. This chain links TRBV4-2 with TRBJ1-2; the D gene is possibly TRBD1 (5 bases). The CDR3 contains 13 residues. Germline loops: CDR1 LGHNA, CDR2 YNFKEQ. V was cut by 6 bases and J by 4 bases, with 12 bases left in between.

The chain links TRBV7-3 to TRBJ1-1; D gene uncertain. The V end lost 5 bases, the J end lost 2 bases, and 12 bases lay between the germline ends. The CDR3 loop spans 14 amino acids. Germline V gene sequence: CDR1 SGHTA, CDR2 FQGTGA. The CDR3 loop reads CASSPGLINTEAFF. The CDR3 DNA follows: TGTGCCAGCAGCCCTGGACTGATTAACACTGAAGCTTTCTTT.

This sequence joins TRBV7-9 and TRBJ1-1; D perhaps matches TRBD1 (5 bases). The V end lost 3 bases, the J end lost 1 base, and 12 bases lay between the germline ends. This CDR3 has 15 residues. CDR1 and CDR2 from the germline V gene are SEHNR and FQNEAQ (reference sequence). The chain's CDR3 is CASSLGRGPNTEAFF. The DNA of the CDR3 is TGTGCCAGCAGCTTGGGACGGGGACCGAACACTGAAGCTTTCTTT.

This chain links TRBV4-3 with TRBJ1-2; a weak D match, TRBD1 (6 bases). The germline V gene has CDR1 LGHNA and CDR2 YSLEER. The CDR3 is 14 amino acids. Trimming took 0 bases from V and 8 from J, leaving 13 bases between them. The DNA for the CDR3 is TGCGCCAGCAGCCAAGAGAGGGGGGTTGAGGGCTACACCTTC. It translates to CASSQERGVEGYTF.

The chain carries TRBV5-1 and TRBJ2-7; the match to TRBD2 covers 9 bases. CDR3 length: 17 amino acids. The V gene end was trimmed by 1 base and the J gene end by 2 bases; junction bases not matched to a gene: 10. Per germline, CDR1 SGHRS and CDR2 YFSETQ. The DNA of the CDR3 is TGCGCCAGCAGCTTGCCCCTGGCTAGCGGGGCAACCTACGAGCAGTACTTC. It encodes CASSLPLASGATYEQYF.

This chain connects TRBV6-9 to TRBJ1-5; 8 nucleotides align to TRBD1. Trimming cost V 6 bases and J 6 bases; bases outside gene matches: 4. Germline V lookup: CDR1 MNHGY, CDR2 SVAAGI. CDR3 length: 13 amino acids. CDR3: CASRKQGVQPQHF. Written as DNA, the CDR3 is TGTGCCAGCAGGAAACAGGGGGTTCAGCCCCAGCATTTT.

This chain joins TRBV18 and TRBJ1-2; 7 bases agree with TRBD1. The CDR3 spans 15 residues. Germline V gene sequence: CDR1 KGHSH, CDR2 LQKENI. V lost 3 bases, J lost 2 bases, and 6 bases stayed unmatched. The DNA of the CDR3 is TGTGCCAGCTCACCCAATACAGGGGACAACTATGGCTACACCTTC. It codes for CASSPNTGDNYGYTF.

V is TRBV9 and J is TRBJ2-5; D gene ambiguous. The CDR3 has 14 residues. In germline, CDR1 is SGDLS, CDR2 YYNGEE. V was shortened by 3 bases and J by 5 bases, with 14 bases between the two germline ends. The CDR3 DNA reads as TGTGCCAGCAGCGGTCATGGCTCGCAGGAGACCCAGTACTTC. It encodes CASSGHGSQETQYF. The complete variable domain, with remaining parts taken from reference TRBV9 and TRBJ2-5, reads DSGVTQTPKHLITATGQRVTLRCSPRSGDLSVYWYQQSLDQGLQFLIQYYNGEERAKGNILERFSAQQFPDLHSELNLSSLELGDSALYFCASSGHGSQETQYFGPGTRLLVL.

This clone was seen only once. The rearrangement joins TRBV7-3 to TRBJ2-1; D is ambiguous. V shed 2 bases and J shed 5 bases, with 10 bases lying between them. The CDR3 has 14 amino acids. Germline loops: CDR1 SGHTA, CDR2 FQGTGA. CDR3 nucleotides: TGTGCCAGCAGCTTACAAGGGAACGACAATGAGCAGTTCTTC. Its protein is CASSLQGNDNEQFF.

This clone was detected only once. The chain employs TRBV28 and TRBJ2-5; a weak D match, TRBD2 (6 bases). Per the germline V gene, CDR1 is MDHEN and CDR2 is SYDVKM. V was pared by 7 bases and J by 1 base, with 13 bases between. This CDR3 has 14 residues. In DNA form, the CDR3 reads TGTGCCAGCAAGGAAGGAGGGCCCCAAGAGACCCAGTACTTC. Its translation is CASKEGGPQETQYF. Full variable domain (remainder filled in from reference TRBV28 and TRBJ2-5): DVKVTQSSRYLVKRTGEKVFLECVQDMDHENMFWYRQDPGLGLRLIYFSYDVKMKEKGDIPEGYSVSREKKERFSLILESASTNQTSMYLCASKEGGPQETQYFGPGTRLLVL.

The chain carries TRBV19 and TRBJ2-7; 9 bases map to TRBD2. J was trimmed by 2 bases and V by 3 bases; bases with no gene match: 2. Germline values: CDR1 LNHDA, CDR2 SQIVND (reference sequence). CDR3 size: 14 residues. CDR3 region: CASSILAGTYEQYF. The CDR3 DNA is TGTGCCAGTAGTATCCTAGCGGGAACCTACGAGCAGTACTTC.

This clone was seen only once. This sequence joins TRBV5-1 and TRBJ1-2; TRBD1 is a possible D gene (6 bases). CDR3 size: 14 residues. Germline V gene data show CDR1 as SGHRS and CDR2 as YFSETQ. The V gene lost 2 bases and the J gene lost 6 bases, with 14 bases spanning the gap. The CDR3 loop reads CASSFLVQGHGYTF. CDR3 sequence (DNA): TGCGCCAGCAGCTTTTTGGTACAGGGCCATGGCTACACCTTC. The variable domain in full, with the rest retrieved from reference TRBV5-1 and TRBJ1-2, is KAGVTQTPRYLIKTRGQQVTLSCSPISGHRSVSWYQQTPGQGLQFLFEYFSETQRNKGNFPGRFSGRQFSNSRSEMNVSTLELGDSALYLCASSFLVQGHGYTFGSGTRLTVV.

This chain joins TRBV4-1 and TRBJ1-4; TRBD1 aligns across 7 bases. This CDR3 is 15 amino acids long. CDR1 and CDR2 from the germline V gene are MGHRA and YSYEKL. V shed 1 base, J shed 6 bases, and the junction held 5 bases outside the gene matches. In nucleotides, the CDR3 is TGCGCCAGCAGCCAAGTGTGGCAGGGGGATGAAAAACTGTTTTTT. It encodes CASSQVWQGDEKLFF.

Concerning this clone itself: Because the CDR3 is missing its conserved closing phenylalanine or tryptophan, this is likely a read error. The DNA is left out, because the CDR3 cannot be placed on it with certainty; the CDR3 is given as TCRdb lists it. V is TRBV6-1 and J is TRBJ2-7. CDR1 and CDR2 from the germline V gene are MNHNS and SASEGT. The CDR3 is 11 residues long, counting both termini. CDR3 in amino acids: CALLCQQGWGA.

This clone was observed a single time. V gene TRBV2 combines with J gene TRBJ2-5; 10 bases agree with TRBD2. Trimming at V came to 6 bases and at J to 4 bases, leaving 5 bases not matched to a gene. Germline V gene data show CDR1 as SNHLY and CDR2 as FYNNEI. The CDR3 runs to 14 residues. CDR3 DNA sequence: TGTGCCAGCAGGGAGCGGGAGGGACGAGAGACCCAGTACTTC. This codes for CASREREGRETQYF.

This rearrangement joins TRBV7-9 to TRBJ2-7; 7 bases align to TRBD2. The CDR3 sequence is 15 residues long. Losses at the gene ends were 5 bases for V and 3 bases for J; bases not matched to a gene: 10. Germline V gene lookup returns CDR1 SEHNR and CDR2 FQNEAQ (reference sequence). The CDR3 protein is CASSAGASGLYEQYF. The CDR3 DNA follows: TGTGCCAGCAGCGCTGGGGCTAGCGGACTCTACGAGCAGTACTTC.